These T cell receptor beta chains were read from a single sample in a study of control samples from healthy donors and cancer patients. TCRdb's table, derived via immunoSEQ multiplex PCR, lists solely in-frame clones and lacks some. The sample yields 95,000 to 150,000 clones, about 91% seen once. The sample comprised blood. The receptors here all came from a man aged 40-49 years in good health. Each CDR3 is given with its conserved first and last residue. Each record gives: D gene, V gene, clone size, J gene, CDR3 DNA, CDR3 protein. A D gene is named only where the DNA matches it firmly. Size tells how often a clone was seen (once, few, many) or the class of an expanded clone, and some rows leave it out.

d_gene: TRBD2; v_gene: TRBV6-2/TRBV6-3; abundance: few; j_gene: TRBJ2-7; CDR3nt: TGTGCCAGCAGTTCGAGCGGGGGTGGCTCCTACGAGCAGTACTTC; CDR3aa: CASSSSGGGSYEQYF
d_gene: NA; v_gene: TRBV5-1; abundance: NA; j_gene: TRBJ1-5; CDR3nt: TGCGCCAGCAGCTTGGGGGCCGGGGGGAGCAATCAGCCCCAGCATTTT; CDR3aa: CASSLGAGGSNQPQHF
d_gene: NA; v_gene: TRBV19; abundance: NA; j_gene: TRBJ2-5; CDR3nt: TGTGCCAGTAGTATAGGGCGGGGGCAGGGGACCCAGTACTTC; CDR3aa: CASSIGRGQGTQYF
d_gene: NA; v_gene: TRBV5-8; abundance: NA; j_gene: TRBJ2-5; CDR3nt: TGTGCCAGCAGCACGGACAGCCAAGAGACCCAGTACTTC; CDR3aa: CASSTDSQETQYF
d_gene: TRBD1; v_gene: TRBV6-5; abundance: NA; j_gene: TRBJ2-5; CDR3nt: TGTGCCAGCAGAGGGACAGGTCCTAAGACCCAGTACTTC; CDR3aa: CASRGTGPKTQYF
d_gene: TRBD2; v_gene: TRBV18; abundance: NA; j_gene: TRBJ2-5; CDR3nt: TGTGCCAGCTCACCACTCACTAGCGGGGGGCACCAAGAGACCCAGTACTTC; CDR3aa: CASSPLTSGGHQETQYF
d_gene: NA; v_gene: TRBV6-4; abundance: NA; j_gene: TRBJ2-3; CDR3nt: TGTGCCAGCAGTCCCACTAGTGGTCCAGATACGCAGTATTTT; CDR3aa: CASSPTSGPDTQYF
d_gene: NA; v_gene: TRBV18; abundance: NA; j_gene: TRBJ2-5; CDR3nt: TGTGCCAGCTCACTCCAAGGACAAGAGACCCAGTACTTC; CDR3aa: CASSLQGQETQYF
d_gene: NA; v_gene: TRBV20-1; abundance: NA; j_gene: TRBJ2-4; CDR3nt: TGCAGTGCTAGTCTTGGTCCATGGGGCAAAAACATTCAGTACTTC; CDR3aa: CSASLGPWGKNIQYF
d_gene: NA; v_gene: TRBV7-2; abundance: NA; j_gene: TRBJ1-2; CDR3nt: TGTGCCAGCACCTCCCCCGGGGGCTATGGCTACACCTTC; CDR3aa: CASTSPGGYGYTF
d_gene: TRBD1; v_gene: TRBV7-9; abundance: few; j_gene: TRBJ1-5; CDR3nt: TGTGCCAGCAGCTTAGAGGGTTACAGGGGTCAGCCCCAGCATTTT; CDR3aa: CASSLEGYRGQPQHF
d_gene: NA; v_gene: TRBV2; abundance: NA; j_gene: TRBJ1-5; CDR3nt: TGTGCCAGCAACTCGGGGACATCCAATCAGCCCCAGCATTTT; CDR3aa: CASNSGTSNQPQHF
d_gene: TRBD1; v_gene: TRBV5-4; abundance: NA; j_gene: TRBJ2-3; CDR3nt: TGTGCCAGCAGCCTAAGGACAGGGGGAACGCAGTATTTT; CDR3aa: CASSLRTGGTQYF
d_gene: NA; v_gene: TRBV5-6; abundance: once; j_gene: TRBJ1-1; CDR3nt: TGTGCCAGCAGCTTGAGAACTGAAGCTTTCTTT; CDR3aa: CASSLRTEAFF
d_gene: TRBD2; v_gene: TRBV5-4; abundance: NA; j_gene: TRBJ2-3; CDR3nt: TGTGCCAGCAGCTTGGGGGGTAGCGGGGGTTTAGATACGCAGTATTTT; CDR3aa: CASSLGGSGGLDTQYF
d_gene: NA; v_gene: TRBV19; abundance: NA; j_gene: TRBJ1-3; CDR3nt: TGTGCCAGTGGGGAGCCGAGCTCTGGAAACACCATATATTTT; CDR3aa: CASGEPSSGNTIYF
d_gene: NA; v_gene: TRBV5-4; abundance: once; j_gene: TRBJ2-3; CDR3nt: TGTGCCAGCAGCTTGAAGGGGGTAGATACGCAGTATTTT; CDR3aa: CASSLKGVDTQYF
d_gene: NA; v_gene: TRBV6-6; abundance: NA; j_gene: TRBJ1-5; CDR3nt: TGTGCCAGCAGTCACGAGGGCTATAGCAATCAGCCCCAGCATTTT; CDR3aa: CASSHEGYSNQPQHF
d_gene: NA; v_gene: TRBV19; abundance: few; j_gene: TRBJ1-4; CDR3nt: TGTGCCAGTAGCCGACAGTCAGCAACTAATGAAAAACTGTTTTTT; CDR3aa: CASSRQSATNEKLFF
d_gene: NA; v_gene: TRBV24-1; abundance: once; j_gene: TRBJ1-4; CDR3nt: TGTGCCACCAGTGATAGTATTAATGAAAAACTGTTTTTT; CDR3aa: CATSDSINEKLFF
d_gene: NA; v_gene: TRBV6-5; abundance: NA; j_gene: TRBJ1-5; CDR3nt: TGTGCCAGCAGTTACGATCGACATCAGCCCCAGCATTTT; CDR3aa: CASSYDRHQPQHF
d_gene: TRBD1; v_gene: TRBV11-3; abundance: NA; j_gene: TRBJ1-1; CDR3nt: TGTGCCAGCAGCCTAAGGAGACAGGGTGCCCCTGAAGCTTTCTTT; CDR3aa: CASSLRRQGAPEAFF
d_gene: NA; v_gene: TRBV7-9; abundance: NA; j_gene: TRBJ2-1; CDR3nt: TGTGCCAGCAGCTTAATAGGGCTCAATGAGCAGTTCTTC; CDR3aa: CASSLIGLNEQFF
d_gene: NA; v_gene: TRBV9; abundance: NA; j_gene: TRBJ2-3; CDR3nt: TGTGCCAGCAGCGTAGTGGCCACAGATACGCAGTATTTT; CDR3aa: CASSVVATDTQYF
d_gene: TRBD1; v_gene: TRBV11-2; abundance: NA; j_gene: TRBJ2-7; CDR3nt: TGTGCCAGCAGCTTACCTAGGGACAGGCGGTACGAGCAGTACTTC; CDR3aa: CASSLPRDRRYEQYF
d_gene: NA; v_gene: TRBV4-2; abundance: once; j_gene: TRBJ1-1; CDR3nt: TGTGCCAGCAGCCAAGGACGGTTGAACACTGAAGCTTTCTTT; CDR3aa: CASSQGRLNTEAFF
d_gene: TRBD2; v_gene: TRBV10-2; abundance: NA; j_gene: TRBJ2-7; CDR3nt: TGCGCCAGCAGTAATGGGGGGGAAGTCCACGAGCAGTACTTC; CDR3aa: CASSNGGEVHEQYF
d_gene: NA; v_gene: TRBV18; abundance: NA; j_gene: TRBJ2-1; CDR3nt: TGTGCCAGCTCACCACAGGGGTCAAACAATGAGCAGTTCTTC; CDR3aa: CASSPQGSNNEQFF
d_gene: TRBD1; v_gene: TRBV27; abundance: NA; j_gene: TRBJ1-1; CDR3nt: TGTGCCAGCAGTCAACGACAGGGTTTAAACACTGAAGCTTTCTTT; CDR3aa: CASSQRQGLNTEAFF
d_gene: TRBD2; v_gene: TRBV7-2; abundance: once; j_gene: TRBJ2-2; CDR3nt: TGTGCCAGCAGCCCGCTTTTTACTAGCGGCACCGGGGAGCTGTTTTTT; CDR3aa: CASSPLFTSGTGELFF
d_gene: NA; v_gene: TRBV3-1/TRBV3-2; abundance: NA; j_gene: TRBJ2-7; CDR3nt: TGTGCCAGCAGCCAAGCGGGGTGGGAGCAGTACTTC; CDR3aa: CASSQAGWEQYF
d_gene: TRBD1; v_gene: TRBV7-3; abundance: NA; j_gene: TRBJ1-6; CDR3nt: TGTGCCAGCAGCAGGACAGGGGGGGATTCACCCCTCCACTTT; CDR3aa: CASSRTGGDSPLHF
d_gene: TRBD1; v_gene: TRBV2; abundance: NA; j_gene: TRBJ2-4; CDR3nt: TGTGCCAGCAGTCCCGACAGGGGCATAGAAGGAACCAAAAACATTCAGTACTTC; CDR3aa: CASSPDRGIEGTKNIQYF
d_gene: TRBD1; v_gene: TRBV18; abundance: NA; j_gene: TRBJ1-4; CDR3nt: TGTGCCAGCTCACCCCAGGGGGGAGAAAAACTGTTTTTT; CDR3aa: CASSPQGGEKLFF
d_gene: NA; v_gene: TRBV2; abundance: NA; j_gene: TRBJ2-4; CDR3nt: TGTGCCAGCAGTGAAGGGCGGTCAGTCCTAGCCAAAAACATTCAGTACTTC; CDR3aa: CASSEGRSVLAKNIQYF
d_gene: NA; v_gene: TRBV19; abundance: NA; j_gene: TRBJ1-1; CDR3nt: TGTGCCAGTACTCCGGGACCGATGAACACTGAAGCTTTCTTT; CDR3aa: CASTPGPMNTEAFF
d_gene: NA; v_gene: TRBV29-1; abundance: NA; j_gene: TRBJ2-1; CDR3nt: TGCAGCGTTGCGGGGTACGAGGGGCCCTACAATGAGCAGTTCTTC; CDR3aa: CSVAGYEGPYNEQFF